The 7 T cell receptor beta chains in this list originate from one sample, sequenced in a study of beta chain features in type 1 diabetes (dated by TCRdb to the late 2010s). The method behind the library was the immunoSEQ multiplex PCR assay. All of the isolated RNA was reverse transcribed with the High Capacity cDNA Reverse Transcription Kit, so expressed TCRB transcripts were sequenced. As stored in TCRdb, this immuneACCESS dataset retains in-frame rearrangements with V and J assigned. A fraction of the clones does not appear; measured against another copy, unresolved V genes explain less than half of the discrepancy, and the remainder lacks a known reason. Here the sample has just over 600,000 clones; 15% to 17% occur a single time. The top ten clones comprise approximately 0.087% of the sample. Sequenced sample: naive CD4+ T cells from blood. Explained via the paper, the cell subset or site label denotes: true naive CD4+ T cells. The origin of the receptors is a man aged 18 to 29 in good health.

The chain joins TRBV19 to TRBJ2-3; D is perhaps TRBD1 (6 bases). Per the germline V gene, CDR1 is LNHDA and CDR2 is SQIVND (reference sequence). The V end lost 8 bases, the J end lost 6 bases, and 12 bases lay between the germline ends. There are 12 residues in the CDR3. The CDR3 DNA reads as TGTGCCAGTTTCGCAGGGGCTGATACGCAGTATTTT. Amino acids: CASFAGADTQYF.

The chain recombines TRBV7-3 with TRBJ2-1; 7 nucleotides align to TRBD2. V shed 5 bases and J 3 bases; nucleotides not matched to a gene: 7. The CDR3 runs to 15 residues. Looked up from germline, CDR1 is SGHTA and CDR2 is FQGTGA. CDR3 in DNA: TGTGCCAGCAGCCAACAGCGGGGAAACTACAATGAGCAGTTCTTC. Its protein is CASSQQRGNYNEQFF.

V and J are TRBV9 and TRBJ2-1; possibly TRBD1 for D (6 bases). The germline CDR1 and CDR2 sequences are SGDLS and YYNGEE. Trimming stripped 0 bases from V and 5 bases from J, with 9 bases between. The CDR3 runs 14 residues. CDR3 sequence reads: CASSVGEGDNEQFF. In nucleotides, the CDR3 is TGTGCCAGCAGCGTAGGAGAGGGGGACAATGAGCAGTTCTTC.

In this sample, this clone turned up a few times. This sequence joins TRBV5-4 and TRBJ1-4; 12 bases fit TRBD1. The germline V gene encodes CDR1 SGHNT and CDR2 YYREEE (reference sequence). The CDR3 extends over 15 amino acids. V shed 4 bases and J 8 bases; nucleotides not matched to a gene: 6. CDR3 sequence (DNA): TGTGCCAGCAGCCCCCGGGACAGGGGGCGCGAAAAACTGTTTTTT. Residues: CASSPRDRGREKLFF.

The J gene is TRBJ1-4, the V gene TRBV6-5; D possibly corresponds to TRBD1 (5 bases). V was pared by 8 bases and J by 1 base, with 14 bases between. This CDR3 has 15 residues. Germline lookup yields CDR1 MNHEY and CDR2 SVGAGI. The CDR3 nucleotides are TGTGCCAGCCATTCCAGGGCCCAAACTAATGAAAAACTGTTTTTT. The encoded protein is CASHSRAQTNEKLFF.

This clone was seen a few times. This sequence joins TRBV20-1 and TRBJ2-1, with D unclear. The CDR3 extends over 10 amino acids. The V gene's germline CDR1 is DFQATT and CDR2 SNEGSKA (reference sequence). Trimming pared 0 bases from V and 10 bases from J, leaving 4 bases between. The CDR3 loop is CSAREEEQFF. Here the CDR3 DNA reads TGCAGTGCTAGAGAGGAAGAGCAGTTCTTC.

About this clone: Other DNA sequences in the same sample also yield this CDR3. This chain's CDR3 is CASSSTSYEQYF. DNA of the CDR3: TGTGCCAGCAGCTCGACATCTTACGAGCAGTACTTC. J is TRBJ2-7 and V is TRBV5-4; D uncertain. Germline V gene sequence: CDR1 SGHNT, CDR2 YYREEE (reference sequence). This CDR3 region has 12 residues. V dropped 3 bases and J dropped 4 bases, with 8 bases sitting between them.